This T cell receptor (beta chain) was captured in a study of cytomegalovirus exposure and HLA in healthy donors. Regarding the study as a whole: Among the sequence variants, a highly shared cluster was likely an artifact of sequencing.

A remark on this clone: Its antigen is as yet unknown.

Primers included in the PCR were 60 Vbeta and 13 Jbeta primers. Generated by immunoSEQ multiplex PCR, the TCRdb table keeps only in-frame clones and is missing some. The sample lists roughly 120,000 clones, about 76% seen once, with approximately 28% in the top ten. CDR1 and CDR2 from the germline V gene are SGHVS and FQNEAQ. The CDR3 runs to 15 residues. V was trimmed by 8 bases and J by 2 bases, leaving 16 bases between them. The chain recombines TRBV7-8 with TRBJ1-5; the D is unclear. The specimen sequenced was PBMCs. The receptor comes from a man aged 55-75 years in good health and CMV-seropositive. In DNA, the CDR3 is TGTGCCAGCGGCTCACGAGGGATTGGCAATCAGCCCCAGCATTTT. Its translation: CASGSRGIGNQPQHF.